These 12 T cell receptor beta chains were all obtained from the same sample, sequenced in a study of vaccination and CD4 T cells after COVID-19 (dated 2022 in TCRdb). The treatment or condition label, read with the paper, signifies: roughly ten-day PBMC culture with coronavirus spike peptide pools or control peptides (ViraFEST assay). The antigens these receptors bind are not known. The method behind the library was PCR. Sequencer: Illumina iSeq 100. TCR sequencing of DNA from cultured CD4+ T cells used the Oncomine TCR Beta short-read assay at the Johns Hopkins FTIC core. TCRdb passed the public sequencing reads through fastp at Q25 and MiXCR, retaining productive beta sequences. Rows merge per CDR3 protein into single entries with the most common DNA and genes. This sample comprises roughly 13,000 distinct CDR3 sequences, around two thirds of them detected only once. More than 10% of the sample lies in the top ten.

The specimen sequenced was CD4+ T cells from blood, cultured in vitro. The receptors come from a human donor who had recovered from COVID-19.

CDR3 amino acids: CSARSGQPNEKLFF. The CDR3 DNA reads TGCAGTGCTAGAAGTGGTCAGCCTAATGAAAAACTGTTTTTT. V and J are TRBV20-1 and TRBJ1-4; D is unresolved. Germline assignment: CDR1 DFQATT and CDR2 SNEGSKA (reference sequence). CDR3 length: 14 amino acids. V was shortened by 2 bases and J by 3 bases, with 10 bases between the two germline ends.

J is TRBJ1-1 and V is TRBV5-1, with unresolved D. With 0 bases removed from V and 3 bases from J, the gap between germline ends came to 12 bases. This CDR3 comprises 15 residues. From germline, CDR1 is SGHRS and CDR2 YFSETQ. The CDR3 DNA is TGCGCCAGCAGCTTGGGACCGGTCAAGGACACTGAAGCTTTCTTT. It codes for CASSLGPVKDTEAFF.

For the CDR3, the DNA is TGCAGTGCTAGTTCCGGGAGCTCCTACAATGAGCAGTTCTTC. This encodes CSASSGSSYNEQFF. The rearrangement joins TRBV20-1 to TRBJ2-1; perhaps TRBD2 as D (6 bases). The CDR3 consists of 14 residues. In germline, CDR1 is DFQATT, CDR2 SNEGSKA (reference sequence). The V gene lost 3 bases and the J gene lost 0 bases, with 9 bases spanning the gap.

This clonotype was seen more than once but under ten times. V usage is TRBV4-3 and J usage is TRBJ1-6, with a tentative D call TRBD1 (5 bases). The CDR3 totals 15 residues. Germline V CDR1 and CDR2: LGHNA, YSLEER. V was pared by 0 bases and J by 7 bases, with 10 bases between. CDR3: CASSQDHSGNSPLHF. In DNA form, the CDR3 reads TGCGCCAGCAGCCAAGACCACTCAGGGAATTCACCCCTCCACTTT.

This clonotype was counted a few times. In DNA form, the CDR3 reads TGTGCCAGCAGTTTCGGGACAGGGTCCGCCTTCTCCTACGAGCAGTACTTC. Protein product: CASSFGTGSAFSYEQYF. The chain is built from TRBV27 and TRBJ2-7, with 9 bases fitting TRBD1. The germline CDR1 and CDR2 sequences are MNHEY and SMNVEV (reference sequence). The J segment lost 0 bases and the V segment lost 3 bases, leaving 9 bases of the junction unmatched. The CDR3 loop spans 17 amino acids.

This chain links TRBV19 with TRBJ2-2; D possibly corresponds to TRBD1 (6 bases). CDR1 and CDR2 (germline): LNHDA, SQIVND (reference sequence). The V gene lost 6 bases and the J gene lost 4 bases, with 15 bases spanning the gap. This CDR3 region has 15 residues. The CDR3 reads CASRPSRGRTGELFF. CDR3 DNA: TGTGCCAGTAGACCGAGCAGGGGTCGCACCGGGGAGCTGTTTTTT.

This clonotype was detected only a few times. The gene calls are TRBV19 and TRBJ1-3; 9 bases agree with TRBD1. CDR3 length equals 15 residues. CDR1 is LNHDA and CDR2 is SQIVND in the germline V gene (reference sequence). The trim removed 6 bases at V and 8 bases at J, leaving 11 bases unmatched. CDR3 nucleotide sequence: TGTGCCAGTAGGTCTTCGGACAGGGGAAGACACACCATATATTTT. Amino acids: CASRSSDRGRHTIYF. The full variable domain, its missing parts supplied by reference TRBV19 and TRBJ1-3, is DGGITQSPKYLFRKEGQNVTLSCEQNLNHDAMYWYRQDPGQGLRLIYYSQIVNDFQKGDIAEGYSVSREKKESFPLTVTSAQKNPTAFYLCASRSSDRGRHTIYFGEGSWLTVV.

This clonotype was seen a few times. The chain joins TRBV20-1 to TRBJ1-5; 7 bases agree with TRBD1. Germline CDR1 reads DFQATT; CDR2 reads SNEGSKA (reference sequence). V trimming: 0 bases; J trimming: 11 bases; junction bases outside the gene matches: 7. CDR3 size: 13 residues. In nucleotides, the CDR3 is TGCAGTGCTAGAGAGACCGACGGACAGGCCCAGCATTTT. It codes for CSARETDGQAQHF.

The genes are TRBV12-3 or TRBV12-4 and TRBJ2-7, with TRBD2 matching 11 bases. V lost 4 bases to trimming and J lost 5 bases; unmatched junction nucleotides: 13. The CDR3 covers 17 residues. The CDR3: CASSSAVTSGISDEQYF. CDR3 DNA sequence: TGTGCCAGCAGTTCAGCCGTGACTAGCGGGATTAGCGACGAGCAGTACTTC.

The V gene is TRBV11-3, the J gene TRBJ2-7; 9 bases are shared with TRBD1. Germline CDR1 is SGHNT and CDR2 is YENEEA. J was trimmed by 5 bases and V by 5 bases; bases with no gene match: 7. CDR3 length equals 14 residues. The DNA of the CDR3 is TGTGCCAGCAGCCCCGGACAGGGGTACGACGAGCAGTACTTC. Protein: CASSPGQGYDEQYF.

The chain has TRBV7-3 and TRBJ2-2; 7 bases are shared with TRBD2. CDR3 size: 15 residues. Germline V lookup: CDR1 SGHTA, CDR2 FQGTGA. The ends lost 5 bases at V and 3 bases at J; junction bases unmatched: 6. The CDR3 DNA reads TGTGCCAGCAGCCCGGGGGGAGGGGACACCGGGGAGCTGTTTTTT. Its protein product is CASSPGGGDTGELFF.

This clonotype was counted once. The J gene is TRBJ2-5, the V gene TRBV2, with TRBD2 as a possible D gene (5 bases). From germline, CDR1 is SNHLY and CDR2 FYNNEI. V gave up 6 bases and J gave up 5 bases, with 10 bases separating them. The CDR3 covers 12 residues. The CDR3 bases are TGTGCCAGCAGGTATCGGAGGGAGACCCAGTACTTC. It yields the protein CASRYRRETQYF.